The 32 T cell receptor beta chains below were found in one sample sequenced in a study of blood T cell repertoires in COVID-19. Assay used: immunoSEQ multiplex PCR; TCRdb lists only in-frame clones, some missing. The sample contains 250,000 or so clones, approximately 81% of which appear only once. Sample: peripheral blood. These receptors came from a man in his sixties with acute or convalescent COVID-19.

As for this clone: Other DNA sequences in this specimen translate into the identical CDR3. This chain links TRBV5-1 with TRBJ2-3; D is possibly TRBD2 (6 bases). Germline CDR1 reads SGHRS; CDR2 reads YFSETQ. The CDR3 spans 15 residues. The V and J ends lost 0 bases and 0 bases respectively, with 8 bases between them. The DNA for the CDR3 is TGCGCCAGCAGCTTGGACGCGGGAAGCACAGATACGCAGTATTTT. Its translation is CASSLDAGSTDTQYF.

The V and J genes are TRBV11-3 and TRBJ2-2; the match to TRBD2 covers 10 bases. CDR1 and CDR2 (germline): SGHNT, YENEEA. The V gene end was trimmed by 4 bases and the J gene end by 3 bases; junction bases not matched to a gene: 8. There are 17 residues in the CDR3. The CDR3 here is CASSSPRTSGDTGELFF. CDR3 bases: TGTGCCAGCAGCTCCCCCCGGACTAGCGGCGACACCGGGGAGCTGTTTTTT.

Only a few counts were recorded for this clone. The chain couples TRBV10-3 to TRBJ1-4; possible D gene TRBD1, 5 bases. The V and J ends lost 4 bases and 1 base respectively, with 7 bases between them. CDR1 and CDR2 from the germline V gene are ENHRY and SYGVKD. CDR3 size: 14 residues. CDR3 nucleotides: TGTGCCATCAGTGCTCAGGGAACTAATGAAAAACTGTTTTTT. It specifies CAISAQGTNEKLFF.

This sequence joins TRBV20-1 and TRBJ1-3, with a weak D call TRBD1 (5 bases). This CDR3 has 13 amino acids. Trimming took off 3 bases at V and 4 bases at J, with 10 bases between the two ends. Germline loops: CDR1 DFQATT, CDR2 SNEGSKA (reference sequence). As DNA, the CDR3 is TGCAGTGCTAGTATTCAGGGAGGAAACACCATATATTTT. It translates to CSASIQGGNTIYF.

The chain has TRBV4-2 and TRBJ1-4; 9 nucleotides line up with TRBD1. V gave up 0 bases and J gave up 9 bases; unmatched junction bases: 5. This CDR3 has 15 amino acids. Per the germline V gene, CDR1 is LGHNA and CDR2 is YNFKEQ. The CDR3 region is CASSQDSDRGKKLFF. For the CDR3, the DNA is TGTGCCAGCAGCCAAGATTCGGACAGGGGCAAAAAACTGTTTTTT.

This rearrangement joins TRBV9 to TRBJ2-3; 11 bases line up with TRBD2. V lost 5 bases, J lost 4 bases, and 3 bases stayed unmatched. Germline V CDR1 and CDR2: SGDLS, YYNGEE. The CDR3 is made up of 14 amino acids. CDR3 amino acids: CASSVSGGADTQYF. The CDR3 nucleotides read TGTGCCAGCAGTGTTAGCGGGGGGGCAGATACGCAGTATTTT.

The chain employs TRBV6-5 and TRBJ1-2; possibly TRBD1 for D (5 bases). The CDR3 runs 14 residues. With 7 bases removed from V and 4 bases from J, the gap between germline ends came to 16 bases. The germline gives CDR1 MNHEY, CDR2 SVGAGI. CDR3 region: CASTERGEAYGYTF. The CDR3 DNA follows: TGTGCCAGCACCGAGCGGGGGGAGGCCTATGGCTACACCTTC.

The rearrangement uses TRBV6-5 and TRBJ2-2; 11 bases agree with TRBD1. The CDR3 is 16 residues long. The junction had 5 bases not matched to a gene; V was cut back by 2 bases and J by 6 bases. The germline V gene has CDR1 MNHEY and CDR2 SVGAGI. CDR3 residues: CASSYTGTGGPGELFF. CDR3 nucleotide sequence: TGTGCCAGCAGTTACACAGGGACAGGGGGACCCGGGGAGCTGTTTTTT.

The genes are TRBV7-2 and TRBJ1-2; TRBD1 agrees at 11 bases. The germline V gene has CDR1 SGHTA and CDR2 FQGNSA. This CDR3 spans 16 amino acids. Trimming removed 1 base from V and 7 bases from J; junction bases left unmatched: 8. The CDR3 is CASSLGGQGARTGYTF. The CDR3 DNA sequence: TGTGCCAGCAGCTTAGGTGGACAGGGGGCGCGAACTGGCTACACCTTC.

This clone turned up a few times. At one end the junction does not follow the germline gene, possibly because of a read error. The V call is TRBV10-2, the J call TRBJ2-7, with 11 bases that match TRBD2. This CDR3 contains 17 residues. CDR1 WSHSY and CDR2 SAAADI come from the germline V gene. The chain's CDR3 is CASSEGKVAGGLGEQYF. The DNA for the CDR3 is TGCGCCAGTAGTGAGGGAAAGGTAGCGGGAGGGTTAGGGGAGCAGTACTTC.

This clone has only one observation. J is TRBJ2-7 and V is TRBV2; TRBD2 agrees at 10 bases. The CDR3 is made up of 15 amino acids. Per the germline V gene, CDR1 is SNHLY and CDR2 is FYNNEI. J lost 1 base, V lost 6 bases, and 6 bases had no gene match. The CDR3 DNA reads as TGTGCCAGCAGGCGTCTAGCGGGAGTATCCTACGAGCAGTACTTC. Its translation is CASRRLAGVSYEQYF.

The chain has TRBV2 and TRBJ1-6, with D possibly matching TRBD1 (5 bases). Germline CDR1 is SNHLY and CDR2 is FYNNEI. The V end was cut by 3 bases, the J end by 6 bases, with 6 bases between. CDR3 length equals 13 residues. The CDR3 DNA reads as TGTGCCAGCAGTGATGACAGTAATTCACCCCTCCACTTT. This sequence encodes CASSDDSNSPLHF.

The CDR3 spells CAGATGGYNEQFF. For the CDR3, the DNA is TGTGCCGGCGCTACCGGGGGCTACAATGAGCAGTTCTTC. J is TRBJ2-1 and V is TRBV10-3; D perhaps matches TRBD2 (6 bases). There are 13 residues in the CDR3. Trimming shortened V by 11 bases and J by 3 bases, and 14 bases separated the two germline ends. Per the germline V gene, CDR1 is ENHRY and CDR2 is SYGVKD.

The J gene is TRBJ2-7, the V gene TRBV3-1 (or the pseudogene TRBV3-2); D perhaps matches TRBD2 (6 bases). The V gene's germline CDR1 is LGHDT and CDR2 YNNKEL (reference sequence). The CDR3 has 12 amino acids. Trimming shortened V by 5 bases and J by 3 bases, and 8 bases separated the two germline ends. The CDR3 coding sequence is TGTGCCAGCAGCAAGGGACTCTACGAGCAGTACTTC. Encoded protein: CASSKGLYEQYF.

The V gene is TRBV6-2 or TRBV6-3, the J gene TRBJ1-1; no definite D call. CDR1 is MNHEY and CDR2 is SVGEGT in the germline V gene. The CDR3 sequence is 12 residues long. The V end was cut by 0 bases, the J end by 7 bases, with 6 bases between. CDR3 residues: CASSYSAGEAFF. The CDR3, as DNA: TGTGCCAGCAGTTACTCGGCGGGTGAAGCTTTCTTT.

The chain uses TRBV27 and TRBJ2-1; TRBD2 matches 13 bases. The CDR3 runs 16 residues. J gave up 7 bases and V 3 bases, and 6 bases lay outside the gene matches. Germline V lookup: CDR1 MNHEY, CDR2 SMNVEV (reference sequence). The CDR3: CASSLGLAGKVNEQFF. As DNA, the CDR3 is TGTGCCAGCAGTTTGGGACTAGCGGGAAAAGTAAATGAGCAGTTCTTC.

The chain has TRBV19 and TRBJ1-2; 8 bases map to TRBD1. Germline V lookup: CDR1 LNHDA, CDR2 SQIVND (reference sequence). The J segment lost 2 bases and the V segment lost 7 bases, leaving 6 bases of the junction unmatched. This CDR3 contains 14 residues. CDR3 sequence reads: CASTRGLINYGYTF. The CDR3 nucleotides read TGTGCCAGTACCAGGGGGCTTATAAACTATGGCTACACCTTC.

The rearrangement links TRBV5-6 to TRBJ2-7; D gene unclear. V lost 0 bases and J 2 bases, leaving 6 bases between the germline ends. The CDR3 has 13 residues. Looked up from germline, CDR1 is SGHDT and CDR2 is YYEEEE. In DNA, the CDR3 is TGTGCCAGCAGCTTGGCAGATACCTACGAGCAGTACTTC. Protein product: CASSLADTYEQYF.

This clone is a singleton in its sample. The same CDR3 can be traced to other DNA sequences in this sample. This chain uses TRBV19 with TRBJ1-1, with D hard to call. This CDR3 is 13 amino acids long. V was trimmed by 3 bases and J by 1 base, leaving 6 bases between them. Germline CDR1 is LNHDA and CDR2 is SQIVND (reference sequence). The CDR3 sequence: CASSIGGNTEAFF. The CDR3 DNA is TGTGCCAGTAGTATTGGAGGGAACACTGAAGCTTTCTTT.

The count of this clone is one. V usage is TRBV19 and J usage is TRBJ2-5; D gene uncertain. Germline V gene sequence: CDR1 LNHDA, CDR2 SQIVND (reference sequence). Trimming removed 1 base from V and 5 bases from J, with 14 bases in between. There are 15 residues in the CDR3. The CDR3 reads CASSIGGWQQETQYF. In DNA, the CDR3 is TGTGCCAGTAGTATAGGAGGCTGGCAGCAGGAGACCCAGTACTTC.

V usage is TRBV12-3 or TRBV12-4 and J usage is TRBJ1-2; TRBD1 matches at 9 bases. J lost 8 bases, V lost 5 bases, and 6 bases had no gene match. This CDR3 region has 13 residues. The DNA for the CDR3 is TGTGCCAGCAGTCTACAGGGGGCGCCCGGCTACACCTTC. Amino acid sequence: CASSLQGAPGYTF.

The CDR3 loop is CASSHDGTGGTEAFF. CDR3 sequence (DNA): TGTGCCAGCAGCCACGATGGGACAGGGGGCACTGAAGCTTTCTTT. This rearrangement joins TRBV11-2 to TRBJ1-1; 11 bases match TRBD1. This CDR3 region has 15 residues. Germline-derived CDR1 and CDR2 are SGHAT and FQNNGV. V lost 5 bases, J lost 4 bases, and 6 bases stayed unmatched. Complete variable domain (other parts from reference TRBV11-2 and TRBJ1-1): EAGVAQSPRYKIIEKRQSVAFWCNPISGHATLYWYQQILGQGPKLLIQFQNNGVVDDSQLPKDRFSAERLKGVDSTLKIQPAKLEDSAVYLCASSHDGTGGTEAFFGQGTRLTVV.

The V gene is TRBV19, the J gene TRBJ1-4; 11 nucleotides line up with TRBD1. This CDR3 is 19 amino acids long. Germline-derived CDR1 and CDR2 are LNHDA and SQIVND (reference sequence). J lost 7 bases, V lost 7 bases, and 20 bases had no gene match. The CDR3 sequence: CASTRTPGQGALRGEKLFF. For the CDR3, the DNA is TGTGCCAGTACTCGGACCCCAGGACAGGGGGCGCTTCGGGGTGAAAAACTGTTTTTT.

The rearrangement joins TRBV12-3 or TRBV12-4 to TRBJ1-1, with D unclear. The V end was cut by 5 bases, the J end by 4 bases, with 11 bases between. The CDR3 length is 13 residues. The CDR3 DNA reads TGTGCCAGCAGTAGAGGGAGTATCACTGAAGCTTTCTTT. It yields the protein CASSRGSITEAFF.

The chain is built from TRBV5-8 and TRBJ2-3; D might be TRBD1 (5 bases). The ends were cut back, 0 bases at V and 5 bases at J, with 10 bases in the middle. The V gene's germline CDR1 is SGHTS and CDR2 YDEGEE. The CDR3 has 14 residues. In DNA form, the CDR3 reads TGTGCCAGCAGCTTGGAGGGGTGGGGAGATACGCAGTATTTT. It yields the protein CASSLEGWGDTQYF.

The V call is TRBV7-2, the J call TRBJ2-5; 13 bases agree with TRBD2. The CDR3 length is 15 residues. Germline V gene sequence: CDR1 SGHTA, CDR2 FQGNSA. Trimming at V came to 5 bases and at J to 5 bases, leaving 5 bases not matched to a gene. The CDR3, as DNA: TGTGCCAGCAGCCGTAGACTAGCGGGAGGTGAGACCCAGTACTTC. It yields the protein CASSRRLAGGETQYF.

V is TRBV4-2 and J is TRBJ1-6, with D maybe TRBD1 (6 bases). CDR1 LGHNA and CDR2 YNFKEQ come from the germline V gene. V was cut by 3 bases and J by 4 bases, with 19 bases left in between. CDR3 length: 18 amino acids. CDR3 residues: CASSHPEATGLYNSPLHF. For the CDR3, the DNA is TGTGCCAGCAGCCACCCGGAGGCGACAGGCCTTTATAATTCACCCCTCCACTTT.

The CDR3 sequence is CASSRPGRGTDTQYF. The CDR3 nucleotides read TGTGCCAGCAGCCGACCCGGGCGGGGCACAGATACGCAGTATTTT. The chain links TRBV11-1 to TRBJ2-3; possible D gene TRBD2, 5 bases. The CDR3 has 15 amino acids. Between the trimmed V and J ends, which lost 5 bases and 1 base, there was a span of 13 bases. The germline V gene encodes CDR1 SGHAT and CDR2 FQDESV (reference sequence). Complete variable domain (other parts from reference TRBV11-1 and TRBJ2-3): EAEVAQSPRYKITEKSQAVAFWCDPISGHATLYWYRQILGQGPELLVQFQDESVVDDSQLPKDRFSAERLKGVDSTLKIQPAELGDSAMYLCASSRPGRGTDTQYFGPGTRLTVL.

J is TRBJ2-5 and V is TRBV27; D may be TRBD2 (5 bases). Deletions cut 7 bases from V and 4 bases from J, with 13 bases between. From germline, CDR1 is MNHEY and CDR2 SMNVEV (reference sequence). This CDR3 has 13 residues. The CDR3 protein is CASTPYEGETQYF. The CDR3 nucleotides read TGTGCCAGCACCCCTTACGAGGGAGAGACCCAGTACTTC.

The rearrangement links TRBV5-4 to TRBJ1-6; 10 nucleotides line up with TRBD1. V shed 4 bases, J shed 10 bases, and the junction held 5 bases outside the gene matches. The length of the CDR3 is 14 residues. Germline CDR1 and CDR2: SGHNT and YYREEE (reference sequence). Here the CDR3 reads CASSIDRGLSPLHF. The CDR3 DNA reads as TGTGCCAGCAGCATAGACAGGGGGCTGTCACCCCTCCACTTT.

The chain has TRBV19 and TRBJ1-5, with 7 bases fitting TRBD1. The germline V gene has CDR1 LNHDA and CDR2 SQIVND (reference sequence). The CDR3 is 16 residues long. The J segment lost 1 base and the V segment lost 5 bases, leaving 8 bases of the junction unmatched. CDR3 amino acids: CASSYRGQGSNQPQHF. CDR3 sequence (DNA): TGTGCCAGTAGTTACAGGGGCCAAGGGAGCAATCAGCCCCAGCATTTT.

The V gene is TRBV3-1 (or the pseudogene TRBV3-2), the J gene TRBJ2-7; D uncertain. Trimming stripped 1 base from V and 13 bases from J, with 11 bases between. The CDR3 consists of 11 residues. Per germline, CDR1 LGHDT and CDR2 YNNKEL (reference sequence). The chain's CDR3 is CASSQASSPYF. The CDR3 DNA is TGTGCCAGCAGCCAAGCCTCAAGCCCTTACTTC.